This T cell receptor (beta chain) was retrieved from a study of Ad26.COV2.S vaccination and SARS-CoV-2 variants (dated by TCRdb to 2020 to 2022). As for the study more broadly: Donors in the vaccine arm were drawn from COV1001, a multicentre, randomized, double-blind, placebo-controlled phase I-IIa trial testing Ad26.COV2.S in healthy adults. Trial participants were randomized into five groups of five, in which low-dose or high-dose Ad26.COV2.S was given once or twice, or placebo was given on both occasions. The specificity and breadth of SARS-CoV-2-reactive T cell receptors after Ad26.COV2.S vaccination were assessed by TCRbeta repertoire sequencing. Dosing of Ad26.COV2.S was intramuscular, at either 5x10^10 or 1x10^11 viral particles, delivered as one shot or as two shots spaced 56 days apart. The TCR-sequenced set comprised around 30 samples: around 20 Ad26.COV2.S vaccine recipients, 5 placebo recipients and 8 SARS-CoV-2 convalescent individuals. Investigators did not know the trial group allocation while performing experiments and assessing outcomes.

Compared with germline, V lacks 2 bases and J lacks 2 bases; bases without a gene match: 6. Including the terminal cysteine and valine, the CDR3 comprises 15 residues. This entry keeps only the CDR3 DNA: 45 bases, framed from base 1. The germline V gene specifies KGHSH as CDR1 and LQKENI as CDR2. The research as a whole found: Substantial breadth of spike-specific CD8+ and CD4+ T cell responses was reported after vaccination. Ad26.COV2.S recipients had higher spike-specific TCR breadth than placebo recipients (P = 0.0014). It was noted by the authors that total T cell responses may have been underestimated by the TCR breadth and depth analyses. The study was not powered to compare responses between vaccine doses or regimens. Non-spike TCR breadth was comparable between vaccine and placebo recipients, consistent with the vaccine containing only spike.

The sample's treatment or condition, from its label and the paper: roughly 20 received Ad26.COV2.S at low or high dose, single or two shots; 5 received placebo; per-sample allocation not given. For vaccine and placebo recipients, repertoires were sequenced using samples collected on day 63 after the first injection. Between 29 July and 7 August 2020, Cohort 1b enrolled some 25 adults aged 18-55 years at one site in Boston, USA. As a vaccine, Ad26.COV2.S was a replication-incompetent adenovirus type 26 vector that expressed a prefusion-stabilized SARS-CoV-2 spike protein derived from the original Wuhan strain. In regard to this clone: Which antigen it targets is not known. The input lacks base qualities; no much larger clone sits a single base away.

The immunoSEQ Assay was the method used to sequence TCRbeta CDR3 regions. After extraction, genomic DNA underwent amplification by bias-controlled multiplex PCR, followed by high-throughput sequencing. On the authors' methods: To quantify the absolute abundance of every unique TCRbeta CDR3 region, sequences were collapsed and filtered. T cell fraction was estimated by normalizing TCRbeta template counts to usable DNA, with usable DNA measured through amplification of reference genes found in all nucleated cells. Repertoire TCRs were annotated as SARS-CoV-2-specific when V gene, CDR3 amino acid sequence and J gene were exactly matched to a known reactive TCR set. The reference SARS-CoV-2 TCR set was obtained from MIRA and was filtered for enrichment in COVID-19-positive ImmuneCODE repertoires, whereby public or cross-reactive TCRs were removed. Using the MIRA antigens, annotated TCRs were further analysed by specific ORF or by position within an ORF. Depth was the summed frequency of annotated unique rearrangements, while breadth was defined as annotated unique rearrangements over total unique productive rearrangements. Two-sided Wilcoxon rank-sum tests were applied when comparing TCR breadth between groups. This immuneACCESS table, as held by TCRdb, lists in-frame sequences with V and J called but not all clones. Of the missing ones, under half trace to an unresolved V gene in checked studies; the others have no known cause. From that table come the V and J calls and clone size; the DNA was used to work out D and trimming. A total of about 450,000 clones appear in this sample, roughly 87% of them only once. 2.5% to 3% of the sample belongs to the ten largest clones.

Recombination joined TRBV18 with TRBJ2-7, with 7 bases aligning to TRBD1. The source material was peripheral blood, sampled in a trial of Ad26.COV2.S vaccine versus placebo. This sequence was found in a person between 18 and 65 years old who received the Ad26.COV2.S COVID-19 vaccine or a placebo. The nucleotide sequence reads TGTGCCAGCTCACCAAACCCGGGACAGCCCTACGAGCAGTACGTC. Its product reads: CASSPNPGQPYEQYV.